This TCR beta chain was obtained from a study of Ad26.COV2.S vaccination and SARS-CoV-2 variants. Study-wide results and caveats: Recipients of either vaccine or placebo displayed similar breadth of non-spike TCRs.

This clone was seen only once. What it binds is not known. The CDR3 runs to 14 residues. V dropped 7 bases and J dropped 4 bases, with 18 bases sitting between them. The germline V gene has CDR1 GTSNPN and CDR2 SVGIG (reference sequence). The repertoire was sequenced with immunoSEQ multiplex PCR; TCRdb's copy has only in-frame clones and lacks some. The sample consists of about 400,000 clones, 75% to 90% of them appearing once. Treatment noted: 15 to 20 received Ad26.COV2.S at low or high dose, single or two shots; 5 received placebo; per-sample allocation not given. Repertoires come from day 63 after the first vaccine or placebo injection. Participants' vaccine, an Ad26 vector, delivered Wuhan-strain SARS-CoV-2 spike.

This sequence originates from a person between 18 and 60 years old who received the Ad26.COV2.S COVID-19 vaccine or a placebo. The gene calls are TRBV30 and TRBJ2-3; D is perhaps TRBD2 (6 bases). Source: peripheral blood, taken in a trial of Ad26.COV2.S vaccine versus placebo. The CDR3 nucleotides read TGTGCCTCCTCCGCCGCGGGGAAAGCAGATACGCAGTATTTT. Its protein is CASSAAGKADTQYF.